The clone carrying this T cell receptor (beta chain) has only a few counts. The antigen is undetermined. TCRdb redid the calling of the 5' RACE reads with MiXCR, one entry per CDR3 protein. The sample contains under 300,000 distinct CDR3 sequences, about 14% of which appear only once. The data were taken from a study of identical twins. Study-wide points: Carriage of fewer insertions was seen in abundant cord blood beta clonotypes, whereas memory repertoires showed none.

CDR1 and CDR2 (germline): SGHAT, FQDESV (reference sequence). This CDR3 is built from 13 residues. Trimming pared 4 bases from V and 4 bases from J, leaving 9 bases between. This chain joins TRBV11-1 and TRBJ2-3, with D perhaps matching TRBD1 (6 bases). The sample comprised memory (CD45RO+) T cells sorted from blood. The TCR comes from a woman aged 18-29 years in good health. CDR3 coding DNA: TGTGCCAGCAGCTCCAGGGGTCCAGATACGCAGTATTTT. This sequence encodes CASSSRGPDTQYF.